This TCR beta chain came from a study of blood T cell repertoires in COVID-19. Background on the study: The United States, Italy and Spain were the sources of the acute and convalescent COVID-19 samples. PBMCs, B-cell-depleted T cells, or T cells provided the cDNA or gDNA that made up the material.

The germline V and J ends were trimmed by 6 bases and 5 bases, with 17 bases remaining between them. The CDR3 has 15 residues. CDR1 and CDR2 (germline): LNHDA, SQIVND (reference sequence). Assay used: immunoSEQ multiplex PCR; TCRdb lists only in-frame clones, some missing. Of roughly 250,000 clones detected, approximately 90% appear once; the ten largest clones hold approximately 2%. In this sample, this clone turned up a few times. The TCR was taken from a middle-aged woman who had recovered from COVID-19. The chain combines TRBV19 with TRBJ2-1; the D gene is possibly TRBD2 (6 bases). Sequencing used peripheral blood. CDR3 coding DNA: TGTGCCAGTAGAGACCGGGAGTATACCAACAATGAGCAGTTCTTC. Protein sequence: CASRDREYTNNEQFF. The full variable domain, its missing parts supplied by reference TRBV19 and TRBJ2-1, is DGGITQSPKYLFRKEGQNVTLSCEQNLNHDAMYWYRQDPGQGLRLIYYSQIVNDFQKGDIAEGYSVSREKKESFPLTVTSAQKNPTAFYLCASRDREYTNNEQFFGPGTRLTVL.